The clone carrying this T cell receptor beta chain has a handful of counts. Its antigen is not known. This entry is derived from a study of T cells after yellow fever vaccination. Findings and caveats of the study: Weaker overall was a secondary response that nonetheless peaked faster, on day 5 versus 15.

The authors made TCR cDNA by 5'RACE template switching, adding a universal primer site and UMIs. TCRdb called the 5' RACE reads again in MiXCR, with one record for every CDR3 protein. The table has hundreds of thousands of distinct CDR3 sequences, approximately 15% seen once. The CDR3 is made up of 16 amino acids. Trimming cost V 0 bases and J 6 bases; bases outside gene matches: 6. The sample was PBMCs, taken on the day of the yellow fever booster vaccination. The gene calls are TRBV23-1 and TRBJ2-2; the match to TRBD2 covers 8 bases. TRBV23-1 is reported as an ORF; its role is uncertain. The TCR originated in a man aged 25 to 40 who received the YFV17D yellow fever vaccine. The CDR3 loop is CASSQSPGGGAGELFF. The CDR3 DNA is TGCGCCAGCAGTCAATCTCCGGGGGGGGGAGCCGGGGAGCTGTTTTTT.